The TCR beta chain under discussion was sequenced for a study of CD8 T cells in Susac syndrome (dated 2019 in TCRdb). Context from the whole study: Repertoire sequencing was used to test whether CD8+ T cell activation and differentiation in Susac syndrome was antigen driven. The clonality of the CD8+ T cell repertoire was compared across 12 healthy donors, some 14 Susac syndrome patients and under 17 multiple sclerosis patients. Results the study describes overall, beyond this receptor: The TCR sequencing and HLA analysis was acknowledged to have included a relatively small number of individuals.

CDR3 length: 16 amino acids, cysteine to phenylalanine. Kept here is only the CDR3 DNA, which spans 48 bases and is read in frame from base 1. V loses 0 bases at its end and J loses 8 bases; junction bases beyond the gene matches: 10. CDR1 SGHDT and CDR2 YYEEEE are derived from the germline V gene. With respect to this clonotype: Its specific antigen is unknown. No clone much larger than this one lies a single base away; base qualities are absent.

Peripheral blood CD8+ and CD4+ T cells from healthy donors, Susac syndrome patients and multiple sclerosis patients were profiled by high-throughput TCR beta sequencing. Healthy donors were age- and sex-matched controls. CD8+ TEMRA cells were enriched by FACS, while bulk CD8+ and CD4+ T cells were purified by magnetic negative isolation. Blood was collected in EDTA tubes and processed within 24 hours, with PBMCs isolated through density gradient centrifugation. PBMCs intended for TCR sequencing were cryopreserved in liquid nitrogen and thawed later in a water bath at 37 degrees C. Purity of sorted or isolated CD4+, CD8+ and CD8+ TEMRA cells was at least 90%. RNA was extracted with the RNeasy kit and 0.5 to 1 ug was reverse transcribed using random hexamers. The immunoSEQ multiplex PCR assay, covering 54 Vbeta and 13 Jbeta segments, was used to amplify TCR beta CDR3 regions. Bias from PCR amplification was corrected by using a synthetic template baseline for primer optimization and for computational correction. Per the source publication's procedure: Reads were assigned to V, D and J genes according to IMGT and analyzed in immunoSEQ Analyzer, with only productive sequences retained. To calculate clonality, Shannon entropy was normalized by log2 of the number of productive unique sequences and then subtracted from one. For each patient and control, public and private clones were evaluated within the 100 most prevalent clones. Clones were defined as Susac-specific when absent from the healthy and MS cohorts, from approximately 970 published viral clones and from other ImmuneACCESS disease sequences. TCRdb handled the public reads itself, with Q25 trimming in fastp and clone calling in MiXCR, and kept productive beta chains. Each entry merges the rows of one CDR3 protein and shows their most common DNA and genes. The V and J calls were determined by TCRdb, not by the authors. The sample table lists approximately 46,000 distinct CDR3 sequences, around 93% of them with a count of one. The ten biggest clones cover 0.41% of the sample.

This sequence was found in a human donor in good health. Sample: CD8+ T cells from PBMCs. The chain links TRBV5-6 with TRBJ1-2; the central 10 bases match TRBD1. The CDR3 region: CASSLARDRGGRGYTF. At the DNA level, the sequence is TGTGCCAGCAGCTTGGCTCGGGACAGGGGCGGGAGAGGCTACACCTTC.